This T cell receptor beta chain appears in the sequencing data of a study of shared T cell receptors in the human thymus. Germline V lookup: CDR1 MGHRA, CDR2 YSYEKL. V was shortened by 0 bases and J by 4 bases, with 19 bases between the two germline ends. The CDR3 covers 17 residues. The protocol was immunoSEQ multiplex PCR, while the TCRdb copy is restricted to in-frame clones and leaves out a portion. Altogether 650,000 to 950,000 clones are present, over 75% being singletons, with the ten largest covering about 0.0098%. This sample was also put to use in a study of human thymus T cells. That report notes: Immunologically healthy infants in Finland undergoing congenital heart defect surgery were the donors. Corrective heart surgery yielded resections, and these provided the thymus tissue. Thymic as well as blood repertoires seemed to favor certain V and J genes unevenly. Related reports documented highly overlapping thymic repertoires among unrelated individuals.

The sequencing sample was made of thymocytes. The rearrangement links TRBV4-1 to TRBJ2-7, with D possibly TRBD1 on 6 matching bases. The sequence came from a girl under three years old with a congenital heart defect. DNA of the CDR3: TGCGCCAGCAGCCAAGATAAGTTAACAGGGCGACATTACGAGCAGTACTTC. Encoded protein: CASSQDKLTGRHYEQYF.